This T cell receptor (beta chain) was sequenced for a study of blood T cells in healthy people across ages. The study, taken as a whole, reports: Unsorted PBMCs blocked a conclusive comparison of naive and antigen-experienced cells.

J gave up 9 bases and V 2 bases, and 2 bases lay outside the gene matches. This CDR3 is built from 14 residues. The V gene's germline CDR1 is MNHEY and CDR2 SMNVEV (reference sequence). A sample-barcoded 5' primer and a J-beta primer mix were used in a second PCR of about 7 to 12 cycles. TCRdb recomputed calls from the 5' RACE reads with MiXCR, one row per CDR3 protein. This table has 500,000 to 600,000 distinct CDR3 sequences, about 25% appearing once. No fewer than 6 million PBMCs went into each sample. A remark on this clonotype: Antigen: not known.

This sequence joins TRBV27 and TRBJ1-6; 9 nucleotides agree with TRBD1. Sequenced material: blood. This receptor was taken from a woman in her 70s in good health. This CDR3 reads CASSLEDRGSPLHF. The CDR3 DNA reads TGTGCCAGCAGTTTAGAGGACAGGGGTTCACCCCTCCACTTT.